One and the same sample provided the 25 T cell receptor beta chains below, sequenced in a study of shared clonotypes between healthy human individuals. Clones were sequenced by immunoSEQ multiplex PCR, and TCRdb holds only the in-frame ones, with some missing. The data hold about 2,200,000 clones, with under 95% observed a single time. Naive CD8 cells lacked CD45RO and underwent positive selection for CCR7, leaving out terminally differentiated effector memory CD45RA+ cells. The sequencing input was naive CD8+ T cells from PBMCs. The receptors here all came from a young man in good health. Some clones in this sample may be carry-over from other donors' samples.

The gene calls are TRBV19 and TRBJ2-3; D call uncertain. The CDR3 is 13 amino acids. Trimming left V 5 bases short and J 2 bases short, with 8 bases between. CDR1 is LNHDA, CDR2 SQIVND, per germline (reference sequence). This chain's CDR3 is CASSGIATDTQYF. For the CDR3, the DNA is TGTGCCAGTAGTGGAATAGCCACAGATACGCAGTATTTT.

The rearrangement joins TRBV28 to TRBJ2-7; tentative D call: TRBD1 (6 bases). The V end lost 1 base, the J end lost 2 bases, and 12 bases lay between the germline ends. CDR3 length: 15 amino acids. Looked up from germline, CDR1 is MDHEN and CDR2 is SYDVKM. The CDR3 spells CASSLFLQGTYEQYF. The CDR3 coding sequence is TGTGCCAGCAGTTTATTTCTCCAGGGGACCTACGAGCAGTACTTC.

The chain combines TRBV27 with TRBJ2-7; 8 positions match TRBD2. V shed 2 bases, J shed 2 bases, and the junction held 8 bases outside the gene matches. Germline CDR1 is MNHEY and CDR2 is SMNVEV (reference sequence). This CDR3 spans 16 amino acids. As DNA, the CDR3 is TGTGCCAGCAGTTTAGCGGGAGGCCTTTTCCCCTACGAGCAGTACTTC. Its translation: CASSLAGGLFPYEQYF.

This chain connects TRBV27 to TRBJ2-3, with 12 bases fitting TRBD2. The CDR3 is 12 amino acids. J gave up 8 bases and V 6 bases, and 0 bases lay outside the gene matches. Germline CDR1 MNHEY, CDR2 SMNVEV (reference sequence). Written as DNA, the CDR3 is TGTGCCAGCAGACTAGCGGGAGGTACGCAGTATTTT. Residues: CASRLAGGTQYF.

The V gene is TRBV29-1, the J gene TRBJ2-7, with D uncertain. Trimming cost V 4 bases and J 3 bases, with 13 bases left between them. The CDR3 is 13 amino acids. Germline V CDR1 and CDR2: SQVTM, ANQGSEA. CDR3 nucleotide sequence: TGCAGCGTTGCCGTCTCCGTTGGCTACGAGCAGTACTTC. Its protein is CSVAVSVGYEQYF.

In its sample, this clone was seen once. The chain employs TRBV7-9 and TRBJ2-5; D uncertain. Germline loops: CDR1 SEHNR, CDR2 FQNEAQ (reference sequence). V dropped 2 bases and J dropped 5 bases, with 18 bases sitting between them. The CDR3 contains 16 residues. CDR3 protein: CASSLNPRLGQETQYF. The CDR3 coding sequence is TGTGCCAGCAGCTTAAATCCGAGGCTAGGTCAGGAGACCCAGTACTTC.

The J gene is TRBJ2-7, the V gene TRBV4-2; 12 bases are shared with TRBD2. The trim removed 3 bases at V and 3 bases at J, leaving 0 bases unmatched. CDR1 and CDR2 from the germline V gene are LGHNA and YNFKEQ. The CDR3 sequence is 14 residues long. CDR3 in amino acids: CASSQTSGSYEQYF. The CDR3 bases are TGTGCCAGCAGCCAGACTAGCGGGAGCTACGAGCAGTACTTC.

The chain is built from TRBV5-6 and TRBJ2-5; D is perhaps TRBD1 (6 bases). The CDR3 is 13 residues long. From germline, CDR1 is SGHDT and CDR2 YYEEEE. The ends were cut back, 3 bases at V and 5 bases at J, with 11 bases in the middle. The CDR3 loop reads CASSSQGSETQYF. The CDR3 bases are TGTGCCAGCAGCTCACAGGGTTCCGAGACCCAGTACTTC.

This clone showed up just once. The rearrangement uses TRBV7-9 and TRBJ2-7; 16 bases match TRBD2. J lost 2 bases, V lost 5 bases, and 3 bases had no gene match. Looked up from germline, CDR1 is SEHNR and CDR2 is FQNEAQ (reference sequence). The CDR3 runs 16 residues. DNA for the CDR3: TGTGCCAGCAGCGACGGGACTAGCGGGAGGGCCTACGAGCAGTACTTC. Translated: CASSDGTSGRAYEQYF.

The chain combines TRBV10-3 with TRBJ1-1, with D hard to call. The CDR3 has 13 residues. Trimming took off 3 bases at V and 6 bases at J, with 11 bases between the two ends. Germline loops: CDR1 ENHRY, CDR2 SYGVKD. CDR3 in DNA: TGTGCCATCAGTGATGGGGTTTGGGCTGAAGCTTTCTTT. It is translated as CAISDGVWAEAFF.

This sequence joins TRBV9 and TRBJ1-2; the D is unclear. Germline V CDR1 and CDR2: SGDLS, YYNGEE. With 3 bases removed from V and 4 bases from J, the gap between germline ends came to 13 bases. This CDR3 is 14 amino acids long. The CDR3 is CASSGQTASYGYTF. CDR3 sequence (DNA): TGTGCCAGCAGCGGGCAGACGGCCAGCTATGGCTACACCTTC.

The genes are TRBV5-6 and TRBJ2-7; no clear D. With 5 bases removed from V and 2 bases from J, the gap between germline ends came to 17 bases. This CDR3 comprises 15 residues. The germline CDR1 and CDR2 sequences are SGHDT and YYEEEE. The CDR3 region is CASRPRLGRTYEQYF. The CDR3 DNA sequence: TGTGCCAGCAGACCACGACTCGGACGTACCTACGAGCAGTACTTC.

The sample holds one count of this clone. This chain joins TRBV4-1 and TRBJ2-7, with TRBD2 identical over 8 bases. Per the germline V gene, CDR1 is MGHRA and CDR2 is YSYEKL. Germline trimming cut 2 bases from V and 2 bases from J; bases unmatched to any gene: 5. This CDR3 has 15 residues. This chain's CDR3 is CASSQRLAYAYEQYF. CDR3 nucleotides: TGCGCCAGCAGCCAAAGACTAGCGTACGCCTACGAGCAGTACTTC.

This clone was picked up one time. This chain connects TRBV18 to TRBJ1-1; no clear D. The CDR3 loop spans 13 amino acids. Trimming removed 8 bases from V and 6 bases from J, with 16 bases in between. Germline V lookup: CDR1 KGHSH, CDR2 LQKENI. CDR3 sequence (DNA): TGTGCCAGCGCAAAAGGAGCAGTGGCTGAAGCTTTCTTT. Translation: CASAKGAVAEAFF.

This clone has only one observation. The chain uses TRBV7-9 and TRBJ2-3; 9 bases are shared with TRBD1. Germline values: CDR1 SEHNR, CDR2 FQNEAQ (reference sequence). The CDR3 covers 15 residues. The trim removed 7 bases at V and 6 bases at J, leaving 11 bases unmatched. CDR3 region: CASTPSRDRADTQYF. The DNA for the CDR3 is TGTGCCAGCACCCCGAGTCGGGACAGGGCCGATACGCAGTATTTT.

This clone appeared a single time. The sample has other DNA sequences that encode this CDR3 too. The chain recombines TRBV19 with TRBJ2-7; D is unresolved. V dropped 3 bases and J dropped 2 bases, with 8 bases sitting between them. The CDR3 totals 13 residues. Germline CDR1 is LNHDA and CDR2 is SQIVND (reference sequence). The CDR3 DNA is TGTGCCAGTAGTATCGGAGCAACCTACGAGCAGTACTTC. Amino acids: CASSIGATYEQYF.

J is TRBJ1-2 and V is TRBV28; D is unclear. The V gene's germline CDR1 is MDHEN and CDR2 SYDVKM. The length of the CDR3 is 16 residues. V gave up 6 bases and J gave up 3 bases, with 20 bases separating them. CDR3 sequence (DNA): TGTGCCAGCAGGAAGGGAGGTTTAGCTGATGACTATGGCTACACCTTC. This translates into CASRKGGLADDYGYTF.

The chain couples TRBV9 to TRBJ2-7, with 7 positions matching TRBD1. The CDR3 has 15 residues. Losses at the gene ends were 2 bases for V and 3 bases for J; bases not matched to a gene: 8. CDR1 SGDLS and CDR2 YYNGEE come from the germline V gene. The CDR3 nucleotides read TGTGCCAGCAGCGTTGGACAGGAATCCAACTACGAGCAGTACTTC. As protein: CASSVGQESNYEQYF.

V and J are TRBV27 and TRBJ1-1, with 7 bases lining up with TRBD1. Germline CDR1 MNHEY, CDR2 SMNVEV (reference sequence). V was pared by 6 bases and J by 4 bases, with 11 bases of the junction left unmatched. The CDR3 extends over 15 amino acids. The CDR3: CASSQTTGVRTEAFF. In DNA, the CDR3 is TGTGCCAGCAGCCAAACCACAGGGGTGCGCACTGAAGCTTTCTTT.

V gene TRBV4-1 combines with J gene TRBJ2-1; D possibly corresponds to TRBD1 (6 bases). Deletions cut 0 bases from V and 4 bases from J, with 13 bases between. The length of the CDR3 is 16 residues. Germline CDR1 MGHRA, CDR2 YSYEKL. The CDR3 protein is CASSQEPGARYNEQFF. In DNA, the CDR3 is TGCGCCAGCAGCCAAGAGCCAGGGGCGAGGTACAATGAGCAGTTCTTC.

V and J are TRBV7-9 and TRBJ1-1; TRBD1 aligns across 8 bases. CDR1 and CDR2 (germline): SEHNR, FQNEAQ (reference sequence). This CDR3 contains 15 residues. V dropped 8 bases and J dropped 0; count of bases not matched to a gene: 8. This CDR3 is CASSGGRLMNTEAFF. CDR3 nucleotides: TGTGCCAGCTCAGGGGGCCGACTTATGAACACTGAAGCTTTCTTT. Full variable domain (rest looked up from reference TRBV7-9 and TRBJ1-1): DTGVSQNPRHKITKRGQNVTFRCDPISEHNRLYWYRQTLGQGPEFLTYFQNEAQLEKSRLLSDRFSAERPKGSFSTLEIQRTEQGDSAMYLCASSGGRLMNTEAFFGQGTRLTVV.

V usage is TRBV7-9 and J usage is TRBJ1-1; 9 bases agree with TRBD1. The germline V gene has CDR1 SEHNR and CDR2 FQNEAQ (reference sequence). After removal of 5 bases from V and 1 base from J, the junction contained 11 bases not matched to a gene. The CDR3 sequence is 17 residues long. The CDR3 protein is CASSGAETGGKNTEAFF. In DNA, the CDR3 is TGTGCCAGCAGCGGCGCCGAGACAGGGGGAAAGAACACTGAAGCTTTCTTT.

V is TRBV27 and J is TRBJ1-3; unclear D gene. From germline, CDR1 is MNHEY and CDR2 SMNVEV (reference sequence). This CDR3 region has 15 residues. V was cut by 0 bases and J by 4 bases, with 10 bases left in between. The CDR3, as DNA: TGTGCCAGCAGTTTATCCCCAGGTCTCGGAAACACCATATATTTT. Translation: CASSLSPGLGNTIYF.

The CDR3 DNA is TGTGCCACCAGCTCCCGGGACTACCAAGAGACCCAGTACTTC. Translating gives CATSSRDYQETQYF. The chain has TRBV15 and TRBJ2-5, with D possibly matching TRBD2 (6 bases). The CDR3 consists of 14 residues. V was cut by 5 bases and J by 0 bases, with 10 bases left in between. Germline loops: CDR1 LNHNV, CDR2 YYDKDF (reference sequence).

This chain uses TRBV2 with TRBJ2-7, with a weak D call TRBD2 (7 bases). CDR3 length: 15 amino acids. Trimming took off 8 bases at V and 5 bases at J, with 22 bases between the two ends. Germline CDR1 reads SNHLY; CDR2 reads FYNNEI. The CDR3 nucleotides read TGTGCCAGCTCAACCGCATATGGGGGGGCTGACGAGCAGTACTTC. This translates into CASSTAYGGADEQYF.